The 20 T cell receptor beta chains below all came from one sample that was sequenced in a study of early T cells in non-severe SARS-CoV-2 infection. Using its own MiXCR run on the 5' RACE reads, TCRdb lists one record per CDR3 protein. The sample yields 66,000 or so distinct CDR3 sequences, about 13% seen once. Sequenced input: whole blood. These TCRs come from an adult who was a healthcare worker with PCR-confirmed SARS-CoV-2 infection or an uninfected control (not recorded which).

The rearrangement links TRBV29-1 to TRBJ2-3; D remains ambiguous. V was trimmed by 3 bases and J by 2 bases, leaving 6 bases between them. The V gene's germline CDR1 is SQVTM and CDR2 ANQGSEA. The CDR3 has 12 amino acids. The CDR3 is CSVDLNTDTQYF. In DNA form, the CDR3 reads TGCAGCGTTGACTTGAACACAGATACGCAGTATTTT.

This clonotype occurred many times. The CDR3 protein is CSVLSPGEQFF. CDR3 bases: TGCAGCGTACTGTCCCCGGGTGAGCAGTTCTTC. This sequence joins TRBV29-1 and TRBJ2-1; D gene uncertain. Germline CDR1 and CDR2: SQVTM and ANQGSEA. This CDR3 contains 11 residues. V gave up 6 bases and J gave up 9 bases, with 12 bases separating them.

This clonotype was counted only a few times. The gene calls are TRBV7-8 and TRBJ1-3; no definite D call. Germline V CDR1 and CDR2: SGHVS, FQNEAQ. Trimming cost V 0 bases and J 6 bases, with 3 bases left between them. The CDR3 sequence is 12 residues long. This chain's CDR3 is CASSLAENTIYF. CDR3 DNA: TGTGCCAGCAGCTTAGCAGAAAACACCATATATTTT.

CDR3 loop: CASSLKVSETGHNSPLHF. CDR3 in DNA: TGTGCCAGCAGCTTGAAAGTGTCCGAGACCGGGCATAATTCACCCCTCCACTTT. The J gene is TRBJ1-6, the V gene TRBV5-5; no clear D gene. CDR1 is SGHKS, CDR2 YYEKEE, per germline (reference sequence). V was pared by 1 base and J by 5 bases, with 19 bases between. The CDR3 length is 18 residues.

This clonotype was detected only a few times. The chain has TRBV19 and TRBJ1-2, with D hard to call. The germline V gene encodes CDR1 LNHDA and CDR2 SQIVND (reference sequence). The CDR3 is 14 residues long. Trimming removed 6 bases from V and 0 bases from J, with 11 bases in between. The CDR3 here is CASRLTTSNYGYTF. CDR3 coding DNA: TGTGCCAGTAGATTGACTACTTCTAACTATGGCTACACCTTC.

This rearrangement joins TRBV27 to TRBJ1-2, with D perhaps matching TRBD1 (6 bases). The V end was cut by 4 bases, the J end by 8 bases, with 23 bases between. The CDR3 contains 16 residues. The germline CDR1 and CDR2 sequences are MNHEY and SMNVEV (reference sequence). This CDR3 reads CASSSLLGGRPGGYTF. The CDR3 DNA reads TGTGCCAGCAGTTCCTTATTAGGGGGGCGCCCTGGGGGCTACACCTTC.

This clonotype was recorded only once. The gene calls are TRBV29-1 and TRBJ2-7; D is ambiguous. The V and J ends lost 4 bases and 2 bases respectively, with 18 bases between them. Germline-derived CDR1 and CDR2 are SQVTM and ANQGSEA. The CDR3 is 15 amino acids. CDR3 loop: CSVVPGSSVAYEQYF. The CDR3 DNA reads TGCAGCGTTGTCCCGGGCTCCTCGGTTGCCTACGAGCAGTACTTC.

This clonotype was observed at least ten times. This rearrangement joins TRBV6-2 or TRBV6-3 to TRBJ2-7, with D maybe TRBD2 (6 bases). The germline V gene encodes CDR1 MNHEY and CDR2 SVGEGT. Trimming shortened V by 2 bases and J by 3 bases, and 14 bases separated the two germline ends. The CDR3 runs 15 residues. As DNA, the CDR3 is TGTGCCAGCAGTTACACCCCGACCGGGAGCTACGAGCAGTACTTC. Translation: CASSYTPTGSYEQYF.

In this sample, this clonotype turned up a few times. The chain is built from TRBV28 and TRBJ2-7; tentatively, D is TRBD1 or TRBD2 (5 bases each). This CDR3 has 15 residues. V shed 5 bases and J shed 2 bases, with 16 bases lying between them. Germline V gene lookup returns CDR1 MDHEN and CDR2 SYDVKM. CDR3: CASSPSVGDPYEQYF. DNA of the CDR3: TGTGCCAGCAGTCCCTCCGTAGGGGACCCCTACGAGCAGTACTTC.

This chain links TRBV9 with TRBJ2-7; TRBD1 might be the D (7 bases). V lost 0 bases to trimming and J lost 6 bases, with 13 bases between them. The CDR3 spans 14 residues. Germline lookup yields CDR1 SGDLS and CDR2 YYNGEE. The CDR3 loop is CASSVAGQGGEQYF. In nucleotides, the CDR3 is TGTGCCAGCAGCGTAGCAGGGCAGGGGGGCGAGCAGTACTTC.

This clonotype has more than one count but fewer than ten. This rearrangement joins TRBV11-1 to TRBJ1-1; tentatively, D is TRBD1 (5 bases). CDR3 length: 13 residues. CDR1 SGHAT and CDR2 FQDESV come from the germline V gene (reference sequence). Trimming took 5 bases from V and 4 from J, leaving 11 bases between them. The CDR3 spells CASSLGRSTEAFF. CDR3 DNA sequence: TGTGCCAGCAGCCTGGGACGGAGCACTGAAGCTTTCTTT.

This clonotype has only a few counts. The chain couples TRBV29-1 to TRBJ1-2; D is unresolved. Trimming removed 4 bases at V and 4 bases at J, with 13 bases between. Germline CDR1 reads SQVTM; CDR2 reads ANQGSEA. The CDR3 runs to 13 residues. In nucleotides, the CDR3 is TGCAGCGTTGTAGTGGGGAGTGGCTATGGCTACACCTTC. The encoded protein is CSVVVGSGYGYTF.

Comment on this clonotype: This could be a read error, since a much larger clone is one nucleotide away. The genes are TRBV4-2 and TRBJ1-4, with unresolved D. The germline CDR1 and CDR2 sequences are LGHNA and YNFKEQ. This CDR3 is 16 amino acids long. The CDR3 DNA reads as TGTGCCAGCAGCCAAGAGAGGAGGACCCTTAATGAAGAACTGTTTTTT. It encodes CASSQERRTLNEELFF.

In its sample, this clonotype was seen a few times. The CDR3 sequence: CASSQAWEATGAQYF. In DNA form, the CDR3 reads TGTGCCAGCAGCCAAGCGTGGGAAGCCACGGGCGCGCAGTATTTT. The chain recombines TRBV3-1 with TRBJ2-3; D gene unclear. V lost 1 base and J 10 bases, leaving 18 bases between the germline ends. Germline CDR1 is LGHDT and CDR2 is YNNKEL (reference sequence). CDR3 length equals 15 residues.

This clonotype is medium-sized in the sample. This chain links TRBV5-6 with TRBJ2-4; D gene unclear. Germline V gives CDR1 SGHDT, CDR2 YYEEEE. CDR3 length: 12 amino acids. The ends were cut back, 4 bases at V and 7 bases at J, with 9 bases in the middle. The CDR3 nucleotides are TGTGCCAGCAGCACCTGGACGAACATTCAGTACTTC. Protein product: CASSTWTNIQYF.

This clonotype has more than one count but fewer than ten. The rearrangement joins TRBV11-2 to TRBJ2-7, with 9 bases lining up with TRBD2. The ends lost 4 bases at V and 2 bases at J; junction bases unmatched: 9. The germline gives CDR1 SGHAT, CDR2 FQNNGV. There are 16 residues in the CDR3. The DNA for the CDR3 is TGTGCCAGCAGCTCGCCGGGACTAGCAATTACCTACGAGCAGTACTTC. Protein product: CASSSPGLAITYEQYF.

V usage is TRBV28 and J usage is TRBJ1-2; unclear D gene. The CDR3 sequence is 12 residues long. The germline gives CDR1 MDHEN, CDR2 SYDVKM. V lost 4 bases, J lost 2 bases, and 5 bases lay in between. CDR3 sequence: CASSSVNYGYTF. Written as DNA, the CDR3 is TGTGCCAGCAGTTCCGTGAACTATGGCTACACCTTC.

This clonotype showed up many times. V gene TRBV5-1 combines with J gene TRBJ1-4; D unresolved. Germline V CDR1 and CDR2: SGHRS, YFSETQ. V was cut by 4 bases and J by 0 bases, with 13 bases left in between. The CDR3 loop spans 16 amino acids. CDR3 loop: CASSPGSYATNEKLFF. DNA of the CDR3: TGCGCCAGCAGCCCCGGGAGCTATGCAACTAATGAAAAACTGTTTTTT.

This clonotype has only a few counts. The rearrangement links TRBV12-3 or TRBV12-4 to TRBJ2-5, with TRBD2 identical over 14 bases. This CDR3 spans 14 amino acids. The trim removed 5 bases at V and 12 bases at J, leaving 8 bases unmatched. The CDR3: CASSLGGTSGGEYF. In nucleotides, the CDR3 is TGTGCCAGCAGTCTTGGGGGGACTAGCGGGGGCGAGTACTTC.

This clonotype showed up many times. V is TRBV27 and J is TRBJ1-3, with D perhaps matching TRBD1 (6 bases). The length of the CDR3 is 17 residues. From germline, CDR1 is MNHEY and CDR2 SMNVEV (reference sequence). V lost 6 bases to trimming and J lost 1 base, with 19 bases between them. As DNA, the CDR3 is TGTGCCAGCAGCCCGGGGGGGGCGCTAGCTTCTGGAAACACCATATATTTT. Protein: CASSPGGALASGNTIYF.